These T cell receptor beta chains were read from a single sample in a study of blood T cell repertoires in COVID-19. TCRdb keeps only in-frame clones here, not all; method: immunoSEQ multiplex PCR. The data contain 290,000 or so clones, about 89% of them seen just once; the ten biggest clones take up about 2.7%. The sequencing input was PBMCs or T cells enriched from blood (not recorded which). The receptors stem from a woman aged 18-29 years who had recovered from COVID-19. CDR3s include the opening cysteine and the closing phenylalanine or tryptophan. D genes are given only for firm matches. Size is stated for part of the rows, as once, few or many counts, or as a class when the clone is expanded.

v_gene	d_gene	abundance	len	j_gene	CDR3aa	CDR3nt
TRBV7-2	TRBD2	.	16	TRBJ2-7	CASSPRVLAAGYEQYF	TGTGCCAGCAGCCCAAGGGTACTAGCGGCGGGTTACGAGCAGTACTTC
TRBV6-5	TRBD1	.	13	TRBJ2-5	CASVRQGQETQYF	TGTGCCAGCGTCAGACAGGGTCAAGAGACCCAGTACTTC
TRBV4-3	.	.	15	TRBJ1-1	CASSPLPGQNTEAFF	TGCGCCAGCAGCCCCTTGCCGGGACAGAACACTGAAGCTTTCTTT
TRBV4-2	TRBD2	.	18	TRBJ2-3	CASSPGLAGGLSTDTQYF	TGTGCCAGCAGCCCCGGACTAGCGGGAGGGCTGAGCACAGATACGCAGTATTTT
TRBV7-2	.	once	15	TRBJ1-3	CASSYHRERRNTIYF	TGTGCCAGCAGCTACCACAGGGAGCGGAGAAACACCATATATTTT
TRBV28	TRBD2	.	14	TRBJ2-5	CASRVAGVDETQYF	TGTGCCTCTCGAGTGGCGGGAGTAGATGAGACCCAGTACTTC
TRBV4-2	TRBD2	.	23	TRBJ2-1	CASSHNNRDPWTSAKFSYNEQFF	TGTGCCAGCAGCCATAATAACAGGGATCCATGGACTAGCGCGAAATTCTCCTACAATGAGCAGTTCTTC
TRBV2	TRBD1	.	13	TRBJ2-7	CASGRDREYEQYF	TGTGCCAGCGGTAGGGACAGGGAATACGAGCAGTACTTC
TRBV28	.	.	15	TRBJ1-2	CASILTPNNPYGYTF	TGTGCCAGCATCCTTACACCAAACAACCCTTATGGCTACACCTTC
TRBV7-3	TRBD2	.	16	TRBJ2-2	CASSATGLAGAGELFF	TGTGCCAGCAGCGCCACAGGACTAGCGGGAGCCGGGGAGCTGTTTTTT
TRBV7-3	.	.	16	TRBJ2-5	CASSLNGAGIQETQYF	TGTGCCAGCAGCTTAAATGGTGCGGGAATCCAAGAGACCCAGTACTTC
TRBV9	TRBD2	.	16	TRBJ2-5	CASSVEGLAGAETQYF	TGTGCCAGCAGCGTAGAGGGACTAGCGGGTGCGGAGACCCAGTACTTC
TRBV10-3	TRBD2	.	14	TRBJ2-3	CATWSGRGADTQYF	TGTGCCACCTGGTCCGGGAGGGGAGCAGATACGCAGTATTTT
TRBV3-1/TRBV3-2	.	.	14	TRBJ1-4	CASSQRRVDEKLFF	TGTGCCAGCAGCCAGCGCAGGGTTGATGAAAAACTGTTTTTT
TRBV30	.	few	14	TRBJ1-5	CAWQPVDSNQPQHF	TGTGCCTGGCAACCGGTAGATAGCAATCAGCCCCAGCATTTT
TRBV5-6	.	once	15	TRBJ2-2	CASTLGLAGTGELFF	TGTGCCAGCACCTTAGGGCTAGCTGGCACCGGGGAGCTGTTTTTT
TRBV19	.	.	19	TRBJ2-6	CASSIRIAGRSSGANVLTF	TGTGCCAGTAGTATCCGAATCGCGGGACGGAGTTCTGGGGCCAACGTCCTGACTTTC
TRBV12-3/TRBV12-4	.	.	13	TRBJ1-2	CASSDTANYGYTF	TGTGCCAGCAGCGACACTGCTAACTATGGCTACACCTTC
TRBV20-1	.	.	13	TRBJ2-1	CSASSPGGNEQFF	TGCAGTGCTAGTTCGCCCGGAGGCAATGAGCAGTTCTTC
TRBV6-1	.	.	13	TRBJ2-2	CASSELSAGELFF	TGTGCCAGCAGTGAACTCTCAGCCGGGGAGCTGTTTTTT
TRBV7-2	.	.	19	TRBJ2-7	CASFPGFHRITRPHDEQYF	TGTGCCAGTTTCCCAGGCTTCCACCGTATTACCCGGCCGCACGACGAGCAGTACTTC
TRBV28	TRBD1	once	18	TRBJ2-4	CASSLFMTGDVAKNIQYF	TGTGCCAGCAGTTTATTCATGACAGGGGACGTAGCCAAAAACATTCAGTACTTC
TRBV5-1	.	.	14	TRBJ2-7	CASSSGVFPYEQYF	TGCGCCAGCAGCTCAGGGGTGTTCCCCTACGAGCAGTACTTC
TRBV30	TRBD1	.	14	TRBJ1-2	CAWSPDRGNYGYTF	TGTGCCTGGAGCCCGGACAGGGGCAACTATGGCTACACCTTC
TRBV5-8	.	.	17	TRBJ1-1	CASSSLITGSQGTEAFF	TGTGCCAGCAGCTCCTTAATTACAGGCTCCCAGGGGACTGAAGCTTTCTTT
TRBV11-2	TRBD1	.	14	TRBJ1-6	CASSWDRENSPLHF	TGTGCCAGCAGCTGGGACAGGGAGAATTCACCCCTCCACTTT
TRBV9	.	.	16	TRBJ2-2	CASSVGPSSNTGELFF	TGTGCCAGCAGCGTAGGTCCCAGTTCGAACACCGGGGAGCTGTTTTTT
TRBV11-3	.	once	17	TRBJ1-3	CASSVQGDHGSGNTIYF	TGTGCCAGCAGCGTACAGGGAGATCACGGCTCTGGAAACACCATATATTTT
TRBV19	TRBD1	.	18	TRBJ1-3	CASSAGTGGWLSGNTIYF	TGTGCCAGTAGTGCCGGGACAGGGGGCTGGTTATCTGGAAACACCATATATTTT
TRBV6-5	.	.	14	TRBJ1-2	CASSYSRRLSGYTF	TGTGCCAGCAGTTACTCGAGGCGGTTAAGCGGCTACACCTTC
TRBV7-2	TRBD2	.	16	TRBJ2-7	CASSPIAGGPGNEQYF	TGTGCCAGCAGCCCCATAGCGGGAGGGCCGGGAAACGAGCAGTACTTC
TRBV11-2	.	.	14	TRBJ2-7	CASSLGAGPYEQYF	TGTGCCAGCAGCTTAGGAGCAGGGCCGTACGAGCAGTACTTC
TRBV10-1	TRBD2	.	17	TRBJ2-5	CASSESRPGSGGETQYF	TGCGCCAGCAGTGAGTCGCGGCCGGGTAGCGGGGGAGAGACCCAGTACTTC
TRBV7-2	.	.	15	TRBJ2-1	CASSLAGGQYNEQFF	TGTGCCAGCAGCTTAGCGGGGGGTCAATACAATGAGCAGTTCTTC
TRBV19	TRBD1	.	15	TRBJ2-3	CASSFGTGEADTQYF	TGTGCCAGTAGTTTCGGGACAGGGGAGGCAGATACGCAGTATTTT
TRBV30	TRBD1	.	14	TRBJ1-1	CAWSKTGVNTEAFF	TGTGCCTGGAGTAAGACAGGGGTTAACACTGAAGCTTTCTTT
TRBV18	TRBD2	.	16	TRBJ2-5	CASSQRTSGGQETQYF	TGTGCCAGCTCCCAACGGACTAGCGGGGGACAAGAGACCCAGTACTTC
TRBV7-8	TRBD1	.	13	TRBJ2-4	CASSPGGENIQYF	TGTGCCAGCAGCCCAGGGGGCGAAAACATTCAGTACTTC
TRBV5-4	TRBD2	.	14	TRBJ2-7	CASRRDYDSYEQYF	TGTGCCAGCAGGAGGGACTACGACTCCTACGAGCAGTACTTC
TRBV5-5	TRBD1	once	15	TRBJ2-5	CASSRSTGAQETQYF	TGTGCCAGCAGCAGATCGACAGGGGCGCAAGAGACCCAGTACTTC
TRBV28	.	.	16	TRBJ2-3	CASSLPPERSTDTQYF	TGTGCCAGCAGTTTACCTCCTGAGCGGAGCACAGATACGCAGTATTTT
TRBV29-1	TRBD1	.	12	TRBJ1-1	CSVPQGETEAFF	TGCAGCGTCCCTCAGGGGGAGACTGAAGCTTTCTTT
TRBV13	.	.	14	TRBJ2-1	CASSSRDFHNEQFF	TGTGCCAGCAGCTCCCGGGACTTTCACAATGAGCAGTTCTTC
TRBV2	TRBD1	.	13	TRBJ1-3	CVGQGASGNTIYF	TGTGTCGGCCAGGGGGCCTCTGGAAACACCATATATTTT
TRBV10-1	.	once	18	TRBJ2-6	CASTAPRGPSSGANVLTF	TGCGCCAGCACCGCCCCCAGGGGCCCGAGCTCTGGGGCCAACGTCCTGACTTTC
TRBV11-2	TRBD1	.	14	TRBJ1-2	CASSVGTGDYGYTF	TGTGCCAGCAGCGTCGGGACAGGAGACTATGGCTACACCTTC
TRBV7-3	TRBD2	.	17	TRBJ2-1	CASSLSQPGRAYNEQFF	TGTGCCAGCAGCTTAAGCCAGCCCGGGAGGGCCTACAATGAGCAGTTCTTC
TRBV18	TRBD1	.	14	TRBJ2-7	CASSLTGRSYEQYF	TGTGCCAGCTCATTGACAGGGCGGTCCTACGAGCAGTACTTC
TRBV21-1	.	.	17	TRBJ1-5	CASSRRTGTLSYQPQHF	TGTGCCAGCAGCAGACGGACAGGGACGTTGAGCTATCAGCCCCAGCATTTT
TRBV2	.	.	13	TRBJ2-5	CASRGLTEETQYF	TGTGCCAGCAGGGGACTCACAGAAGAGACCCAGTACTTC
TRBV7-9	TRBD1	.	15	TRBJ1-6	CASSLDRGSNSPLHF	TGTGCCAGCAGCTTAGACAGGGGATCCAATTCACCCCTCCACTTT
TRBV7-2	TRBD1	.	17	TRBJ2-6	CASSLQGTGSGANVLTF	TGTGCCAGCAGCTTACAAGGGACAGGGTCCGGGGCCAACGTCCTGACTTTC